The 22 T cell receptor beta chains reported below all come from one sample, sequenced in a study of T cells in Graves' hyperthyroidism and ophthalmopathy. Regions amplified from RNA transcripts were the TCR beta CDR3 regions. HTBI primers were employed in a first-round RT-PCR of the TCR CDR3. One entry per CDR3 protein, called by TCRdb with MiXCR from the multiplex PCR reads. The sample lists approximately 98,000 distinct CDR3 sequences, around 40% occurring once. The specimen sequenced was peripheral blood or thyroid tissue (not recorded which). The receptor set was obtained from a woman aged 25-40 years with Graves' hyperthyroidism.

The chain has TRBV7-9 and TRBJ2-5, with D unresolved. Trimming removed 5 bases from V and 7 bases from J, with 8 bases in between. Germline values: CDR1 SEHNR, CDR2 FQNEAQ (reference sequence). The CDR3 runs 11 residues. The CDR3 nucleotides read TGTGCCAGCAGCGACCCGTGGACCCAGTACTTC. Translating it yields CASSDPWTQYF.

The gene calls are TRBV19 and TRBJ2-7; possibly TRBD2 for D (5 bases). Germline V gene lookup returns CDR1 LNHDA and CDR2 SQIVND (reference sequence). The V and J ends lost 5 bases and 5 bases respectively, with 16 bases between them. The CDR3 totals 14 residues. CDR3 nucleotides: TGTGCCAGTAGTCCAAGGGCCGGGCGGGACGAGCAGTACTTC. It yields the protein CASSPRAGRDEQYF.

This clonotype showed up many times. V gene TRBV4-1 combines with J gene TRBJ2-7; no clear D gene. The CDR3 sequence is 14 residues long. The germline gives CDR1 MGHRA, CDR2 YSYEKL. Trimming pared 11 bases from V and 0 bases from J, leaving 17 bases between. The chain's CDR3 is CASSIRRSSYEQYF. The CDR3, as DNA: TGCGCCTCCTCGATTCGAAGGAGCTCCTACGAGCAGTACTTC.

About this clonotype itself: This is likely a read error, given that the CDR3 carries no conserved phenylalanine or tryptophan at its end. This chain connects TRBV10-3 to TRBJ2-7, with 9 bases identical to TRBD1. CDR1 and CDR2 from the germline V gene are ENHRY and SYGVKD. The CDR3 extends over 13 amino acids. V dropped 6 bases and J dropped 3; count of bases not matched to a gene: 3. The CDR3 here is CAISADRGYEQYL. CDR3 sequence (DNA): TGTGCCATCAGCGCGGACAGGGGCTACGAGCAGTACCTC.

This clonotype was picked up many times. This chain uses TRBV28 with TRBJ1-4; 7 bases align to TRBD1. V trimming: 7 bases; J trimming: 8 bases; junction bases outside the gene matches: 1. This CDR3 is 11 amino acids long. Germline V CDR1 and CDR2: MDHEN, SYDVKM. In DNA form, the CDR3 reads TGTGCCAGCAAGACAGGGGAAAAACTGTTTTTT. Its protein product is CASKTGEKLFF.

V usage is TRBV15 and J usage is TRBJ1-2; 8 nucleotides match TRBD1. V lost 7 bases and J lost 1; bases outside the gene matches: 2. This CDR3 has 13 amino acids. Per germline, CDR1 LNHNV and CDR2 YYDKDF (reference sequence). In nucleotides, the CDR3 is TGTGCCACCAAGACAGGGGATAACTATGGCTACACCTTC. It is translated as CATKTGDNYGYTF. Complete variable domain (other parts from reference TRBV15 and TRBJ1-2): DAMVIQNPRYQVTQFGKPVTLSCSQTLNHNVMYWYQQKSSQAPKLLFHYYDKDFNNEADTPDNFQSRRPNTSFCFLDIRSPGLGDTAMYLCATKTGDNYGYTFGSGTRLTVV.

The chain links TRBV10-1 to TRBJ1-1; D call uncertain. The V end was cut by 4 bases, the J end by 3 bases, with 12 bases between. In germline, CDR1 is WNHNN, CDR2 SYGVQD (reference sequence). The CDR3 has 14 amino acids. The DNA of the CDR3 is TGCGCCAGCAGTGTAGGACCCTGGGACACTGAAGCTTTCTTT. Translation gives CASSVGPWDTEAFF.

This clonotype has only one observation. At one end, the junction sequence differs from germline, possibly due to a read error. The CDR3 DNA is TGCAGTACTAGAGGCCTACTTTGGAGCGGCTCCCACGAGCAGTACTTC. Translated, it gives CSTRGLLWSGSHEQYF. The rearrangement uses TRBV20-1 and TRBJ2-7, with a possible D match to TRBD2 (5 bases). CDR3 length: 16 amino acids. Germline V CDR1 and CDR2: DFQATT, SNEGSKA (reference sequence).

This clonotype occurred many times. The chain uses TRBV5-6 and TRBJ2-5; 12 bases are shared with TRBD2. V lost 2 bases and J lost 5; bases outside the gene matches: 4. The CDR3 spans 15 residues. CDR1 and CDR2 from the germline V gene are SGHDT and YYEEEE. The CDR3 bases are TGTGCCAGCAGCTTACTAGCGGGAGGACGGGAGACCCAGTACTTC. It encodes CASSLLAGGRETQYF.

This clonotype was recorded at least ten times. This chain uses TRBV2 with TRBJ1-1; 7 positions match TRBD1. The length of the CDR3 is 16 residues. Trimming took 4 bases from V and 1 from J; bases not matched to a gene: 9. From germline, CDR1 is SNHLY and CDR2 FYNNEI. CDR3 DNA: TGTGCCAGCAGTGGTCCGGACAGGAGATCGAACACTGAAGCTTTCTTT. Translating gives CASSGPDRRSNTEAFF.

The V and J genes are TRBV2 and TRBJ1-4; TRBD1 agrees at 9 bases. V dropped 4 bases and J dropped 3; count of bases not matched to a gene: 12. Germline values: CDR1 SNHLY, CDR2 FYNNEI. CDR3 size: 18 residues. This chain's CDR3 is CASSGDREARGANEKLFF. The CDR3 DNA sequence: TGTGCCAGCAGTGGGGACAGGGAAGCGCGGGGAGCTAATGAAAAACTGTTTTTT.

This clonotype was observed a few times. This chain links TRBV7-9 with TRBJ2-2; 7 positions match TRBD1. In germline, CDR1 is SEHNR, CDR2 FQNEAQ (reference sequence). J gave up 0 bases and V 5 bases, and 3 bases lay outside the gene matches. The CDR3 spans 15 residues. Here the CDR3 reads CASSPGQTNTGELFF. Written as DNA, the CDR3 is TGTGCCAGCAGCCCGGGACAGACGAACACCGGGGAGCTGTTTTTT.

This clonotype was observed at least ten times. This chain links TRBV9 with TRBJ1-1, with D perhaps TRBD1 (6 bases). Germline CDR1 and CDR2: SGDLS and YYNGEE. This CDR3 has 15 residues. V lost 0 bases and J lost 5, with 14 bases in between. The CDR3 sequence: CASSVAGGQGTEAFF. The CDR3 nucleotides are TGTGCCAGCAGCGTAGCCGGGGGGCAAGGTACTGAAGCTTTCTTT.

This chain connects TRBV2 to TRBJ2-5; D is ambiguous. The length of the CDR3 is 10 residues. CDR1 SNHLY and CDR2 FYNNEI come from the germline V gene. V lost 6 bases and J 7 bases, leaving 6 bases between the germline ends. In DNA form, the CDR3 reads TGTGCCAGCAGCGGTGGGACCCAGTACTTC. This sequence encodes CASSGGTQYF.

Notes on this clonotype: One end of the junction does not line up with germline, which may come from a read error. The chain has TRBV2 and TRBJ2-3; D is unresolved. CDR1 and CDR2 from the germline V gene are SNHLY and FYNNEI. This CDR3 has 17 amino acids. The CDR3 sequence is CASPSESDSSSTNTQYF. Written as DNA, the CDR3 is TGTGCCAGTCCTTCGGAGTCCGATTCAAGTAGCACAAATACGCAGTATTTT.

The CDR3 sequence is CASSLGGGDYGYTF. For the CDR3, the DNA is TGTGCCAGCAGCCTCGGTGGCGGGGACTATGGCTACACCTTC. The J gene is TRBJ1-2, the V gene TRBV7-8; D call uncertain. Per the germline V gene, CDR1 is SGHVS and CDR2 is FQNEAQ. Between the trimmed V and J ends, which lost 5 bases and 3 bases, there was a span of 13 bases. The CDR3 loop spans 14 amino acids. The full variable domain, with the rest looked up from reference TRBV7-8 and TRBJ1-2, is GAGVSQSPRYKVAKRGQDVALRCDPISGHVSLFWYQQALGQGPEFLTYFQNEAQLDKSGLPSDRFFAERPEGSVSTLKIQRTQQEDSAVYLCASSLGGGDYGYTFGSGTRLTVV.

The table lists this clonotype with many counts. The rearrangement links TRBV28 to TRBJ1-6; weak D call: TRBD1 (5 bases). V shed 2 bases and J shed 10 bases, with 15 bases lying between them. Germline V gene data show CDR1 as MDHEN and CDR2 as SYDVKM. CDR3 length: 15 residues. The CDR3 bases are TGTGCCAGCAGTTTACTTGGGACCTTAGGGTCACCCCTCCACTTT. Translation: CASSLLGTLGSPLHF.

The chain carries TRBV15 and TRBJ2-5; 7 bases fit TRBD1. This CDR3 region has 14 residues. The V gene's germline CDR1 is LNHNV and CDR2 YYDKDF (reference sequence). The trim removed 3 bases at V and 2 bases at J, leaving 3 bases unmatched. In nucleotides, the CDR3 is TGTGCCACCAGCAGTCGGGACAGACAAGAGACCCAGTACTTC. Protein sequence: CATSSRDRQETQYF. Drawing the rest from reference TRBV15 and TRBJ2-5, the complete variable domain is DAMVIQNPRYQVTQFGKPVTLSCSQTLNHNVMYWYQQKSSQAPKLLFHYYDKDFNNEADTPDNFQSRRPNTSFCFLDIRSPGLGDTAMYLCATSSRDRQETQYFGPGTRLLVL.

This clonotype turned up a few times. V and J are TRBV6-1 and TRBJ2-5; the match to TRBD1 covers 12 bases. Looked up from germline, CDR1 is MNHNS and CDR2 is SASEGT. The CDR3 has 19 amino acids. Trimming removed 0 bases from V and 5 bases from J; junction bases left unmatched: 13. CDR3 region: CASSEAPGTGGRGSETQYF. DNA for the CDR3: TGTGCCAGCAGTGAAGCTCCCGGGACAGGGGGCCGAGGGTCGGAGACCCAGTACTTC.

This clonotype was found many times. This chain uses TRBV6-5 with TRBJ2-7; D remains ambiguous. V was pared by 6 bases and J by 4 bases, with 16 bases between. The germline gives CDR1 MNHEY, CDR2 SVGAGI. The CDR3 loop spans 14 amino acids. In nucleotides, the CDR3 is TGTGCCAGCAGGGCGCAAAATTCGCAGTACGAGCAGTACTTC. Protein product: CASRAQNSQYEQYF.

This clonotype was observed at least ten times. The V gene is TRBV7-9, the J gene TRBJ1-2; D call uncertain. CDR3 length: 15 residues. V shed 5 bases and J shed 2 bases, with 15 bases lying between them. CDR1 is SEHNR, CDR2 FQNEAQ, per germline (reference sequence). This CDR3 is CASSPPSWLNYGYTF. CDR3 coding DNA: TGTGCCAGCAGCCCCCCTTCATGGTTGAACTATGGCTACACCTTC.

The chain has TRBV10-3 and TRBJ1-2, with TRBD1 as a possible D gene (5 bases). The ends were cut back, 4 bases at V and 7 bases at J, with 22 bases in the middle. CDR1 is ENHRY and CDR2 is SYGVKD in the germline V gene. The length of the CDR3 is 16 residues. CDR3 in amino acids: CAISGLRGAQGFGYTF. The CDR3 coding sequence is TGTGCCATCAGTGGCTTGCGAGGGGCGCAGGGTTTTGGCTACACCTTC.